These 22 T cell receptor beta chains originate from one sample sequenced in a study of control samples from healthy donors and cancer patients. Data came from immunoSEQ multiplex PCR; TCRdb stores just in-frame clones and leaves some out. This table has nearly 40,000 clones, roughly nine tenths appearing once. Sample: blood. The origin of the receptors is a woman aged 45-60 years in good health.

This chain connects TRBV27 to TRBJ2-7; a possible D gene is TRBD2 (7 bases). The V end lost 10 bases, the J end lost 2 bases, and 24 bases lay between the germline ends. This CDR3 has 16 residues. The V gene's germline CDR1 is MNHEY and CDR2 SMNVEV (reference sequence). The CDR3 nucleotides read TGTGCCACCGGGGGCGGGGGTCACAGCCGAACCTACGAGCAGTACTTC. Its translation: CATGGGGHSRTYEQYF.

The chain has TRBV6-5 and TRBJ2-1; tentative D call: TRBD1 (5 bases). V lost 6 bases and J 0 bases, leaving 12 bases between the germline ends. Germline CDR1 MNHEY, CDR2 SVGAGI. This CDR3 is built from 15 residues. For the CDR3, the DNA is TGTGCCAGCAGCCTTACAGGAACCTCCTACAATGAGCAGTTCTTC. It yields the protein CASSLTGTSYNEQFF.

The chain employs TRBV19 and TRBJ2-5; no firm D call. The ends were cut back, 6 bases at V and 1 base at J, with 12 bases in the middle. This CDR3 region has 14 residues. Germline-derived CDR1 and CDR2 are LNHDA and SQIVND (reference sequence). The CDR3 region is CASSPIVSQETQYF. CDR3 DNA sequence: TGTGCCAGTAGCCCCATTGTTAGCCAAGAGACCCAGTACTTC.

This clone occurred once. The genes are TRBV19 and TRBJ1-5, with D possibly matching TRBD1 (6 bases). The CDR3 extends over 13 amino acids. Germline V gene lookup returns CDR1 LNHDA and CDR2 SQIVND (reference sequence). The V and J ends lost 9 bases and 1 base respectively, with 10 bases between them. The CDR3 region has the DNA TGTGCCAGCTCACAGGGCAGCAATCAGCCCCAGCATTTT. Translation: CASSQGSNQPQHF. The variable domain in full, with the rest retrieved from reference TRBV19 and TRBJ1-5, is DGGITQSPKYLFRKEGQNVTLSCEQNLNHDAMYWYRQDPGQGLRLIYYSQIVNDFQKGDIAEGYSVSREKKESFPLTVTSAQKNPTAFYLCASSQGSNQPQHFGDGTRLSIL.

This sequence joins TRBV6-5 and TRBJ2-6; D gene ambiguous. The germline V gene encodes CDR1 MNHEY and CDR2 SVGAGI. This CDR3 is 14 amino acids long. V lost 5 bases and J 1 base, leaving 6 bases between the germline ends. CDR3 residues: CASSQISGANVLTF. As DNA, the CDR3 is TGTGCCAGCAGTCAGATTTCTGGGGCCAACGTCCTGACTTTC.

Here the CDR3 reads CASSYLTGTGRVRSKNIQYF. The CDR3 bases are TGTGCCAGCAGTTACTTAACCGGGACAGGGAGGGTGCGATCCAAAAACATTCAGTACTTC. The chain combines TRBV6-2 or TRBV6-3 with TRBJ2-4; TRBD1 aligns across 9 bases. There are 20 residues in the CDR3. Germline V gene sequence: CDR1 MNHEY, CDR2 SVGEGT. V was clipped by 1 base and J by 2 bases; unmatched bases: 15.

The chain employs TRBV18 and TRBJ1-1; 7 bases agree with TRBD1. V lost 4 bases to trimming and J lost 1 base; unmatched junction nucleotides: 0. The CDR3 is made up of 13 amino acids. CDR1 is KGHSH and CDR2 is LQKENI in the germline V gene. The chain's CDR3 is CASSRTGNTEAFF. CDR3 bases: TGTGCCAGCTCACGGACAGGGAACACTGAAGCTTTCTTT.

The V call is TRBV27, the J call TRBJ2-2, with unresolved D. Germline V gene sequence: CDR1 MNHEY, CDR2 SMNVEV (reference sequence). V lost 6 bases to trimming and J lost 5 bases, with 4 bases between them. CDR3 length: 11 amino acids. As DNA, the CDR3 is TGTGCCAGCAGACAGACCGGGGAGCTGTTTTTT. Its protein is CASRQTGELFF.

The gene calls are TRBV7-9 and TRBJ2-1; 14 bases match TRBD2. Germline V gene sequence: CDR1 SEHNR, CDR2 FQNEAQ (reference sequence). The trim removed 7 bases at V and 1 base at J, leaving 6 bases unmatched. The CDR3 consists of 17 residues. The CDR3 region has the DNA TGTGCCAGCACCGGACTAGCGGGGGGTAGTTCCTACAATGAGCAGTTCTTC. It specifies CASTGLAGGSSYNEQFF.

The chain recombines TRBV7-9 with TRBJ2-5; 8 nucleotides line up with TRBD2. Losses at the gene ends were 1 base for V and 4 bases for J; bases not matched to a gene: 2. CDR3 length: 14 amino acids. CDR1 and CDR2 (germline): SEHNR, FQNEAQ (reference sequence). The CDR3 spells CASSLGGGRETQYF. CDR3 nucleotide sequence: TGTGCCAGCAGCTTAGGCGGGGGGCGAGAGACCCAGTACTTC.

The chain has TRBV14 and TRBJ1-1, with a possible D match to TRBD1 (6 bases). Germline-derived CDR1 and CDR2 are SGHDN and FVKESK. V lost 4 bases, J lost 1 base, and 7 bases lay in between. CDR3 size: 13 residues. The CDR3 sequence: CASSLQGNTEAFF. CDR3 coding DNA: TGTGCCAGCAGCCTACAGGGGAACACTGAAGCTTTCTTT.

The rearrangement links TRBV4-3 to TRBJ1-2; no reliable D call. The CDR3 covers 15 residues. The germline gives CDR1 LGHNA, CDR2 YSLEER. Trimming took 0 bases from V and 8 from J, leaving 16 bases between them. DNA of the CDR3: TGCGCCAGCAGCCAAGATCCGGGAGGTCCCCGGGGCTACACCTTC. It specifies CASSQDPGGPRGYTF.

The chain joins TRBV11-2 to TRBJ2-7; TRBD2 is a possible D gene (7 bases). Trimming cost V 3 bases and J 5 bases, with 17 bases left between them. The CDR3 extends over 15 amino acids. Germline CDR1 is SGHAT and CDR2 is FQNNGV. The CDR3 loop is CASSFKQRGGHEQYF. CDR3 DNA: TGTGCCAGCAGCTTTAAGCAAAGGGGGGGCCACGAGCAGTACTTC.

The genes are TRBV5-1 and TRBJ2-3, with 11 bases fitting TRBD2. V trimming: 4 bases; J trimming: 1 base; junction bases outside the gene matches: 5. In germline, CDR1 is SGHRS, CDR2 YFSETQ. The CDR3 has 16 amino acids. The chain's CDR3 is CASSLSGGVGTDTQYF. CDR3 nucleotides: TGCGCCAGCAGCCTTAGCGGGGGGGTCGGCACAGATACGCAGTATTTT.

This chain uses TRBV28 with TRBJ1-3, with D hard to call. CDR1 is MDHEN and CDR2 is SYDVKM in the germline V gene. The CDR3 consists of 15 residues. V dropped 5 bases and J dropped 0 bases, with 11 bases sitting between them. CDR3 residues: CASSIILRSGNTIYF. CDR3 nucleotide sequence: TGTGCCAGCAGTATAATCCTACGCTCTGGAAACACCATATATTTT.

This chain uses TRBV5-6 with TRBJ2-3, with TRBD2 matching 7 bases. The V and J ends lost 2 bases and 3 bases, in that order; junction bases with no gene match: 12. Germline V CDR1 and CDR2: SGHDT, YYEEEE. The CDR3 is 17 residues long. The DNA of the CDR3 is TGTGCCAGCAGCTTATCTCCTCAGGGAGGGAGAACAGATACGCAGTATTTT. This sequence encodes CASSLSPQGGRTDTQYF.

This sequence joins TRBV10-1 and TRBJ2-4; no definite D call. CDR3 length equals 16 residues. Trimming stripped 7 bases from V and 0 bases from J, with 16 bases between. Looked up from germline, CDR1 is WNHNN and CDR2 is SYGVQD (reference sequence). In DNA form, the CDR3 reads TGCGCCAGCACGATCCGCCAGGTCCTAGCCAAAAACATTCAGTACTTC. It specifies CASTIRQVLAKNIQYF.

The rearrangement joins TRBV9 to TRBJ1-5; maybe TRBD1 (5 bases). Germline loops: CDR1 SGDLS, CDR2 YYNGEE. There are 15 residues in the CDR3. Trimming shortened V by 4 bases and J by 6 bases, and 17 bases separated the two germline ends. The CDR3 sequence: CASSPGDRNGQPQHF. The CDR3 region has the DNA TGTGCCAGCAGCCCGGGGGACCGGAACGGTCAGCCCCAGCATTTT. Combining the CDR3 with reference TRBV9 and TRBJ1-5 gives the whole variable domain DSGVTQTPKHLITATGQRVTLRCSPRSGDLSVYWYQQSLDQGLQFLIQYYNGEERAKGNILERFSAQQFPDLHSELNLSSLELGDSALYFCASSPGDRNGQPQHFGDGTRLSIL.

CDR3 amino acids: CASRLGQGLKPQHF. CDR3 nucleotides: TGTGCCAGTAGACTAGGACAGGGCCTTAAGCCCCAGCATTTT. V gene TRBV19 combines with J gene TRBJ1-5, with 8 bases fitting TRBD1. Per germline, CDR1 LNHDA and CDR2 SQIVND (reference sequence). Trimming cost V 6 bases and J 8 bases; bases outside gene matches: 9. The CDR3 totals 14 residues.

The chain joins TRBV18 to TRBJ2-7, with D possibly TRBD1 on 5 matching bases. This CDR3 is 12 amino acids long. Trimming stripped 6 bases from V and 2 bases from J, with 8 bases between. The germline CDR1 and CDR2 sequences are KGHSH and LQKENI. Here the CDR3 DNA reads TGTGCCAGCTCGCAGGACACCTACGAGCAGTACTTC. As protein: CASSQDTYEQYF.

The chain couples TRBV5-1 to TRBJ2-4; D not resolved. CDR1 and CDR2 from the germline V gene are SGHRS and YFSETQ. The length of the CDR3 is 16 residues. V was clipped by 2 bases and J by 0 bases, with 12 bases between them. The DNA of the CDR3 is TGCGCCAGCAGCTTTTCGGCAGCTATAGCCAAAAACATTCAGTACTTC. Translated, it gives CASSFSAAIAKNIQYF.

The chain combines TRBV2 with TRBJ2-1; no clear D. The CDR3 is 13 residues long. CDR1 SNHLY and CDR2 FYNNEI come from the germline V gene. CDR3 region: CVILRLPHNEQFF. DNA of the CDR3: TGTGTCATATTGAGATTGCCCCACAATGAGCAGTTCTTC. The variable domain in full, completed from reference TRBV2 and TRBJ2-1, reads EPEVTQTPSHQVTQMGQEVILRCVPISNHLYFYWYRQILGQKVEFLVSFYNNEISEKSEIFDDQFSVERPDGSNFTLKIRSTKLEDSAMYFCVILRLPHNEQFFGPGTRLTVL.